Listed here are 10 T cell receptor beta chains from one sample, sequenced in a study of blood T cell repertoires in COVID-19. Repertoires were generated with immunoSEQ multiplex PCR, while TCRdb's copy carries only in-frame clones and drops some. The sample contains just under 300,000 clones, around nine tenths of which appear only once. Sequencing input: peripheral blood. The origin of the receptors is a man in his sixties or seventies with acute or convalescent COVID-19.

The rearrangement links TRBV19 to TRBJ1-1, with a weak D call TRBD1 (5 bases). CDR3 length: 13 amino acids. V was cut by 0 bases and J by 11 bases, with 13 bases left in between. The germline V gene encodes CDR1 LNHDA and CDR2 SQIVND (reference sequence). In nucleotides, the CDR3 is TGTGCCAGTAGTATAGAAACCGGGACTAAGGCTTTCTTT. Residues: CASSIETGTKAFF. The entire variable domain, with the rest obtained from reference TRBV19 and TRBJ1-1, is as follows: DGGITQSPKYLFRKEGQNVTLSCEQNLNHDAMYWYRQDPGQGLRLIYYSQIVNDFQKGDIAEGYSVSREKKESFPLTVTSAQKNPTAFYLCASSIETGTKAFFGQGTRLTVV.

The V and J genes are TRBV9 and TRBJ2-3; D is possibly TRBD2 (6 bases). V lost 3 bases, J lost 6 bases, and 17 bases lay in between. Germline lookup yields CDR1 SGDLS and CDR2 YYNGEE. The CDR3 has 15 amino acids. The CDR3: CASSALISGGDTQYF. CDR3 nucleotides: TGTGCCAGCAGCGCTCTAATTAGTGGGGGGGATACGCAGTATTTT.

The chain uses TRBV27 and TRBJ1-1; 7 nucleotides agree with TRBD1. The CDR3 has 13 residues. CDR1 MNHEY and CDR2 SMNVEV come from the germline V gene (reference sequence). V gave up 4 bases and J gave up 6 bases; unmatched junction bases: 5. Here the CDR3 reads CASSSTGSAEAFF. Here the CDR3 DNA reads TGTGCCAGCAGTTCGACAGGGTCGGCTGAAGCTTTCTTT.

This rearrangement joins TRBV5-4 to TRBJ1-5; D is perhaps TRBD1 (5 bases). Germline V gives CDR1 SGHNT, CDR2 YYREEE (reference sequence). The CDR3 is made up of 14 amino acids. V shed 0 bases and J shed 6 bases, with 10 bases lying between them. For the CDR3, the DNA is TGTGCCAGCAGCTTGGGGGGCGGGGGTCAGCCCCAGCATTTT. Translating gives CASSLGGGGQPQHF.

The chain joins TRBV5-5 to TRBJ1-1; no firm D call. The V gene's germline CDR1 is SGHKS and CDR2 YYEKEE (reference sequence). This CDR3 comprises 14 residues. V lost 0 bases to trimming and J lost 4 bases, with 10 bases between them. The CDR3: CASSLVWGGTEAFF. CDR3 nucleotides: TGTGCCAGCAGCTTGGTTTGGGGAGGCACTGAAGCTTTCTTT.

V is TRBV6-5 and J is TRBJ2-3, with 10 positions matching TRBD1. This CDR3 is built from 15 residues. Germline-derived CDR1 and CDR2 are MNHEY and SVGAGI. V gave up 2 bases and J gave up 5 bases; unmatched junction bases: 4. The CDR3 bases are TGTGCCAGCAGTTACCTCGGGACAGGGGAAGATACGCAGTATTTT. It encodes CASSYLGTGEDTQYF.

This chain connects TRBV30 to TRBJ1-3; no firm D call. Looked up from germline, CDR1 is GTSNPN and CDR2 is SVGIG (reference sequence). V lost 2 bases and J lost 5, with 10 bases in between. This CDR3 is built from 13 residues. CDR3 sequence: CAWSTSTRNTIYF. The CDR3 DNA is TGTGCCTGGAGTACTTCGACAAGAAACACCATATATTTT. The full variable domain, completed using reference TRBV30 and TRBJ1-3, is SQTIHQWPATLVQPVGSPLSLECTVEGTSNPNLYWYRQAAGRGLQLLFYSVGIGQISSEVPQNLSASRPQDRQFILSSKKLLLSDSGFYLCAWSTSTRNTIYFGEGSWLTVV.

This clone was recorded once. V gene TRBV3-1 (or the pseudogene TRBV3-2) combines with J gene TRBJ1-5, with 8 bases matching TRBD1. Germline CDR1 reads LGHDT; CDR2 reads YNNKEL (reference sequence). With 5 bases clipped from V and 5 bases from J, the junction kept 2 bases outside the gene matches. This CDR3 spans 13 amino acids. CDR3 DNA sequence: TGTGCCAGCAGCGTGGACAGGGATCAGCCCCAGCATTTT. As protein: CASSVDRDQPQHF.

This sequence joins TRBV30 and TRBJ1-4; D gene uncertain. The length of the CDR3 is 13 residues. The V gene's germline CDR1 is GTSNPN and CDR2 SVGIG (reference sequence). Trimming removed 5 bases at V and 0 bases at J, with 7 bases between. The CDR3 nucleotides read TGTGCCTGGGGAACTCCAACTAATGAAAAACTGTTTTTT. Translated, it gives CAWGTPTNEKLFF.

This chain joins TRBV7-9 and TRBJ2-1; 7 nucleotides match TRBD2. Germline assignment: CDR1 SEHNR and CDR2 FQNEAQ (reference sequence). The CDR3 runs 15 residues. The ends lost 6 bases at V and 0 bases at J; junction bases unmatched: 5. CDR3 in amino acids: CASSHRDYSYNEQFF. DNA of the CDR3: TGTGCCAGCAGTCACCGGGACTACTCCTACAATGAGCAGTTCTTC.